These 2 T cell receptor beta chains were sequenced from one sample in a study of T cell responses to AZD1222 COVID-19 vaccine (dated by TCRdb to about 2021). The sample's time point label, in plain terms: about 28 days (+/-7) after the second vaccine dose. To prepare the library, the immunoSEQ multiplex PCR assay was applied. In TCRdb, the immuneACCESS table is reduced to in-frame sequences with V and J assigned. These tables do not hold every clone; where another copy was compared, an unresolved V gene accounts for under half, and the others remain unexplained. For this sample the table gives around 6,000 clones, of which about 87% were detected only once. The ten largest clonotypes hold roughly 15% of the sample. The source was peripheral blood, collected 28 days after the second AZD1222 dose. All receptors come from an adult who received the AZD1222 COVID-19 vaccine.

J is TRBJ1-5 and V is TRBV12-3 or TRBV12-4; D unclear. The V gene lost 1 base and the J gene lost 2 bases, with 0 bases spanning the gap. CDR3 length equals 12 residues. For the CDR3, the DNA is TGTGCCAGCAGTTTAGGCAATCAGCCCCAGCATTTT. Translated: CASSLGNQPQHF.

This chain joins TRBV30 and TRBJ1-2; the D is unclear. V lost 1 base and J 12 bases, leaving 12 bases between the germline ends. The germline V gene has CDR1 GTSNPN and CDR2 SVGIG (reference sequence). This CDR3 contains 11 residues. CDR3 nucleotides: TGTGCCTGGAGTGCCCAGCCGTTGGACACCTTC. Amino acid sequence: CAWSAQPLDTF.